Listed below are T cell receptor beta chains from one sample, sequenced in a study of blood T cell repertoires in COVID-19. TCRdb's table, derived via immunoSEQ multiplex PCR, lists solely in-frame clones and lacks some. The table records approximately 240,000 clones, over 75% of them present only once. The sample taken for sequencing was peripheral blood. These receptors all stem from a woman aged 40 to 49 who had recovered from COVID-19. CDR3s include the opening cysteine and the closing phenylalanine or tryptophan. The D gene is left open where the match is weak. For some rows the clone size is stated as once, few or many, or as a class when expanded; others skip it.

clone_size j_call v_call d_call cdr3_aa cdr3_nt
once TRBJ2-1 TRBV7-3 TRBD1 CASSLGQGGYNEQFF TGTGCCAGCAGCTTGGGACAGGGAGGCTACAATGAGCAGTTCTTC
NA TRBJ1-5 TRBV19 NA CASNDGDQPQHF TGTGCCAGTAATGACGGGGATCAGCCCCAGCATTTT
NA TRBJ2-7 TRBV18 TRBD2 CASSPQREGLPTREQYF TGTGCCAGCTCACCACAGCGGGAGGGCCTCCCCACCCGCGAGCAGTACTTC
NA TRBJ1-5 TRBV28 TRBD1 CASSPTGFNQPQHF TGTGCCAGCAGTCCGACAGGGTTTAATCAGCCCCAGCATTTT
NA TRBJ1-1 TRBV19 NA CASSPMGQLNTEAFF TGTGCCAGTAGCCCGATGGGGCAGCTGAACACTGAAGCTTTCTTT
NA TRBJ2-5 TRBV5-1 TRBD1 CASSSGTVGQETQYF TGCGCCAGCAGCTCAGGGACAGTAGGCCAAGAGACCCAGTACTTC
NA TRBJ1-4 TRBV28 NA CASSLQNEKLFF TGTGCCAGCAGTTTACAAAATGAAAAACTGTTTTTT
few TRBJ1-5 TRBV6-5 NA CASSRDGQYIAQHF TGTGCCAGCAGTCGAGATGGACAGTACATTGCCCAGCATTTT
NA TRBJ1-5 TRBV28 NA CASRIGGDSNQPQHF TGTGCCAGCAGGATTGGGGGGGATAGCAATCAGCCCCAGCATTTT
NA TRBJ2-1 TRBV5-4 NA CASSRTLGGSYNEQFF TGTGCCAGCAGCCGAACCCTCGGGGGCTCCTACAATGAGCAGTTCTTC
few TRBJ1-6 TRBV4-3 TRBD1 CASSPTGSEASPLHF TGCGCCAGCAGCCCGACAGGGTCCGAAGCTTCACCCCTCCACTTT
NA TRBJ1-5 TRBV4-2 NA CASSQELGRNQPQHF TGTGCCAGCAGCCAGGAGTTGGGGAGGAATCAGCCCCAGCATTTT
once TRBJ1-1 TRBV7-2 TRBD1 CASSTQDRGSTEAFF TGTGCCAGCAGCACCCAGGACAGGGGATCCACTGAAGCTTTCTTT
NA TRBJ2-1 TRBV19 TRBD1 CATKDRDSYNEQFF TGTGCCACTAAGGACAGGGACTCCTACAATGAGCAGTTCTTC
NA TRBJ2-7 TRBV11-3 TRBD1 CASSLGGDRYTYEQYF TGTGCCAGCAGCTTAGGAGGGGACAGATACACCTACGAGCAGTACTTC
NA TRBJ2-3 TRBV19 NA CASKIAQGTDTQYF TGTGCCAGTAAAATCGCGCAGGGGACAGATACGCAGTATTTT
NA TRBJ1-5 TRBV6-4 TRBD1 CASSVPLRDRGKPQHF TGTGCCAGCAGTGTTCCGTTGAGGGACAGGGGTAAGCCCCAGCATTTT
NA TRBJ2-2 TRBV29-1 NA CSVETGLRGTGELFF TGCAGCGTCGAGACAGGACTTAGGGGCACCGGGGAGCTGTTTTTT
NA TRBJ1-3 TRBV3-1/TRBV3-2 NA CASSRPGTYGGNTIYF TGTGCCAGCAGCCGTCCCGGGACATATGGTGGAAACACCATATATTTT
NA TRBJ1-1 TRBV7-9 TRBD1 CASSFPGQGIWTEAFF TGTGCCAGCAGCTTCCCGGGACAGGGTATATGGACTGAAGCTTTCTTT
NA TRBJ2-7 TRBV7-8 TRBD2 CASSRTSGRAYEQYF TGTGCCAGCAGCCGTACTAGCGGGAGGGCGTACGAGCAGTACTTC
NA TRBJ1-6 TRBV27 NA CASSGGTYNSPLHF TGTGCCAGCAGTGGAGGGACCTATAATTCACCCCTCCACTTT
NA TRBJ2-2 TRBV7-2 TRBD2 CASRNGLAGGPGELFF TGTGCCAGCAGGAACGGACTAGCGGGGGGGCCCGGGGAGCTGTTTTTT
NA TRBJ2-7 TRBV5-6 TRBD2 CASSLVSGRAEQYF TGTGCCAGCAGCTTGGTTAGCGGGAGGGCCGAGCAGTACTTC
NA TRBJ1-4 TRBV5-6 NA CASSPGPGITNEKLFF TGTGCCAGCAGCCCCGGACCAGGGATCACTAATGAAAAACTGTTTTTT
NA TRBJ1-2 TRBV9 TRBD1 CASSASATGELGGYTF TGTGCCAGCAGCGCCTCGGCGACAGGGGAATTAGGGGGCTACACCTTC
NA TRBJ1-2 TRBV14 NA CASSQMGRNYGYTF TGTGCCAGCAGCCAAATGGGGAGAAACTATGGCTACACCTTC
NA TRBJ1-2 TRBV19 TRBD1 CASSHPGQGVYGYTF TGTGCCAGTAGCCATCCGGGACAGGGGGTGTATGGCTACACCTTC
NA TRBJ1-2 TRBV4-3 NA CASSQVEGSRAYGYTF TGCGCCAGCAGCCAAGTTGAGGGATCTCGGGCCTATGGCTACACCTTC
NA TRBJ2-3 TRBV15 TRBD1 CATSRDRGKTDTQYF TGTGCCACCAGCAGGGACAGGGGCAAGACAGATACGCAGTATTTT
once TRBJ1-2 TRBV7-9 NA CASSLTTGHGYTF TGTGCCAGCAGCTTAACCACGGGTCATGGCTACACCTTC
NA TRBJ2-5 TRBV4-3 TRBD1 CASRHRGSETQYF TGCGCCAGCAGACACAGGGGTTCGGAGACCCAGTACTTC
NA TRBJ2-5 TRBV24-1 TRBD2 CATSDYSGNKQETQYF TGTGCCACCAGTGATTATAGCGGGAATAAACAAGAGACCCAGTACTTC
NA TRBJ2-6 TRBV5-3 TRBD2 CARSTKSGTRVAGANVLTF TGTGCCAGAAGCACAAAATCCGGGACTAGGGTGGCTGGGGCCAACGTCCTGACTTTC
NA TRBJ1-4 TRBV19 NA CASSMTGREKLFF TGTGCCAGTAGTATGACAGGTCGTGAAAAACTGTTTTTT